The rows below give T cell receptor beta chains drawn from one sample of a study of regulatory T cells in long-lasting Graves disease. TCRdb processed the multiplex PCR reads anew with MiXCR; each CDR3 protein has one entry. Of about 620,000 distinct CDR3 sequences detected, 15% to 20% appear once; the ten largest clones hold around 18%. Another study also made use of these data, one on T cells in Graves' hyperthyroidism and ophthalmopathy.

The sample consisted of peripheral blood mononuclear cells (PBMCs), taken at new diagnosis, from a patient treated with antithyroid drugs. Every receptor here comes from a woman aged 25 to 39 with Graves disease. Each CDR3 is given with its conserved first and last residue. The D gene is left open where the match is weak. Some rows have no size entry. The others give once, few or many, or a class for an expanded clone.

few	TRBV20-1	TRBJ1-3	.	13	CSARDPFLNTIYF	TGCAGTGCTAGAGATCCTTTCCTAAACACCATATATTTT
.	TRBV6-1	TRBJ2-2	.	15	CASRGKGANTGELFF	TGTGCCAGCCGAGGGAAGGGAGCGAACACCGGGGAGCTGTTTTTT
.	TRBV5-4	TRBJ2-1	TRBD2	15	CASSLVQRGDNEQFF	TGTGCCAGCAGCTTGGTACAGCGGGGCGACAATGAACAGTTCTTC
many	TRBV7-3	TRBJ2-2	TRBD2	17	CASSLSPGREIAGELFF	TGTGCCAGCAGCTTATCCCCAGGGCGGGAGATTGCCGGGGAGCTGTTTTTT
.	TRBV5-1	TRBJ2-2	TRBD1	14	CASIDRAGTGELFF	TGCGCCAGCATCGACAGGGCCGGCACCGGGGAGCTGTTTTTT
.	TRBV6-1	TRBJ1-2	.	12	CASSEWGWGYTF	TGTGCCAGCAGTGAATGGGGATGGGGCTACACCTTC
many	TRBV11-2	TRBJ1-2	TRBD1	14	CASNPLGGGYGYTF	TGTGCCAGCAATCCCCTAGGGGGCGGGTATGGCTACACCTTC
.	TRBV14	TRBJ1-1	.	13	CASSQGGPAKAFF	TGTGCCAGCAGCCAAGGGGGACCTGCAAAAGCTTTCTTT
many	TRBV6-1	TRBJ2-7	TRBD1	18	CASSFFAVKGADDYEQYF	TGTGCCAGCAGCTTTTTCGCCGTAAAGGGGGCAGATGATTACGAGCAGTACTTC
many	TRBV30	TRBJ1-1	.	13	CAWMRTANTEAFF	TGTGCCTGGATGAGGACAGCGAACACTGAAGCTTTCTTT
.	TRBV20-1	TRBJ1-5	.	14	CSAGATGHNQPQHF	TGCAGTGCTGGAGCGACAGGTCACAATCAGCCCCAGCATTTT
few	TRBV30	TRBJ1-5	.	13	CAWSVRGNQPQHF	TGTGCCTGGAGTGTACGAGGGAATCAGCCCCAGCATTTT
.	TRBV7-2	TRBJ1-4	.	17	CASSLSFWTTTNEKLFF	TGTGCCAGCAGCTTAAGCTTCTGGACTACAACTAATGAAAAACTGTTTTTT
many	TRBV12-3/TRBV12-4	TRBJ2-5	TRBD2	16	CASSLRARGTRETQYF	TGTGCCAGCAGTTTGAGGGCTAGAGGGACTAGAGAGACCCAGTACTTC
.	TRBV14	TRBJ2-1	TRBD2	16	CASSQGASGVSNEQFF	TGTGCCAGCAGCCAAGGGGCTAGCGGGGTTTCTAACGAGCAGTTCTTC
many	TRBV18	TRBJ2-7	TRBD1	16	CASSPIGGQGQDEQYF	TGTGCCAGCTCACCAATCGGTGGACAGGGTCAGGACGAGCAGTACTTC
.	TRBV18	TRBJ1-1	.	15	CASSRPTVKNTEAFF	TGTGCCAGCTCACGTCCGACAGTTAAGAACACTGAAGCTTTCTTT
.	TRBV6-1	TRBJ2-2	TRBD1	15	CASRPDRRNTGELFF	TGTGCCAGCAGACCGGACAGGAGAAACACCGGGGAGCTGTTTTTT
few	TRBV28	TRBJ2-6	.	17	CASSFLTLRDGANVLTF	TGTGCCAGCAGTTTCCTCACCTTGCGGGATGGGGCCAACGTCCTGACTTTC
many	TRBV30	TRBJ1-1	.	12	CAWSSMNTEAFF	TGTGCCTGGAGTTCCATGAACACTGAAGCTTTCTTT
many	TRBV28	TRBJ1-1	.	13	CASSARTPTEAFF	TGTGCCAGCAGTGCCAGGACACCTACTGAAGCTTTCTTT
.	TRBV28	TRBJ1-1	.	15	CASRPPPGEGTEAFF	TGTGCCAGCAGACCCCCCCCCGGGGAAGGGACTGAAGCTTTCTTT
many	TRBV3-1	TRBJ1-1	.	14	CASSQVGVSTEAFF	TGTGCCAGCAGCCAAGTAGGGGTGAGCACTGAAGCTTTCTTT
.	TRBV6-2/TRBV6-3	TRBJ2-5	TRBD1	15	CASSEAWDRAETQYF	TGTGCCAGCAGTGAAGCTTGGGACAGGGCAGAGACCCAGTACTTC
many	TRBV7-8	TRBJ2-7	TRBD2	16	CASSLSLSGRTYEQYF	TGTGCCAGCAGCTTATCTTTGAGCGGGAGAACCTACGAGCAGTACTTC
.	TRBV6-1	TRBJ1-5	.	15	CASSPGRFTGRPQHF	TGTGCCAGCAGCCCCGGACGGTTCACGGGGCGGCCCCAGCATTTT